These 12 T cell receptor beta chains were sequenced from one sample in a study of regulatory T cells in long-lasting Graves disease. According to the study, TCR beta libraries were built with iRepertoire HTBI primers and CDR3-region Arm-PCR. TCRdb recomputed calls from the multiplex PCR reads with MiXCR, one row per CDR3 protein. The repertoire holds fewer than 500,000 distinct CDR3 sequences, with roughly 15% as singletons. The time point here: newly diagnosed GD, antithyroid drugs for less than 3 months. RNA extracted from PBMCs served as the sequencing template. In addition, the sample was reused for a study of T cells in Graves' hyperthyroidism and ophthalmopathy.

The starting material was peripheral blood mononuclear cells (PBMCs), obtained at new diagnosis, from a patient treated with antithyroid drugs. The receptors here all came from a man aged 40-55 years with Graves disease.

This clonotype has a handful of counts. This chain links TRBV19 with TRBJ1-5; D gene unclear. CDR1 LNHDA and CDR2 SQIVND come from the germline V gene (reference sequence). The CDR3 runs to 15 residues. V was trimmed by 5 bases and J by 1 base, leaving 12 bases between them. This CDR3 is CASSDLGPSNQPQHF. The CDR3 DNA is TGTGCCAGTAGTGACCTAGGCCCGAGCAATCAGCCCCAGCATTTT.

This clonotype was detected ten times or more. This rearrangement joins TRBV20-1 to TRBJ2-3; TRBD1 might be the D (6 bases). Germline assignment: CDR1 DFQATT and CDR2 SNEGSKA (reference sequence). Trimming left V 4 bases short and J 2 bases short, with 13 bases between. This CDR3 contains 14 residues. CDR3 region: CSAKGVVSTDTQYF. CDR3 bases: TGCAGTGCTAAGGGGGTGGTTTCCACAGATACGCAGTATTTT.

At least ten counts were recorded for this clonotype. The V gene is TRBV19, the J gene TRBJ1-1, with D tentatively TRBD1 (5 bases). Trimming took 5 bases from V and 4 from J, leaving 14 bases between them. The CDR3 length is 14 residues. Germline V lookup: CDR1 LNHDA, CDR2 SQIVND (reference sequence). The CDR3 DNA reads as TGTGCCAGTAGTCGCCTTAGGGGAAGCACTGAAGCTTTCTTT. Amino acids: CASSRLRGSTEAFF.

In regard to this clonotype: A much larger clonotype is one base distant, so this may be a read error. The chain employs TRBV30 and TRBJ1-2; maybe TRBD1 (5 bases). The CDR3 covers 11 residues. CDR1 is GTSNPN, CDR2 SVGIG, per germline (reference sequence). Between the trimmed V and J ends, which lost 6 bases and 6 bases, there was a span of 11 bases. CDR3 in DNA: TGTGCCTGCCGGGCAGGGAATGGCTACACCTTC. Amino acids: CACRAGNGYTF.

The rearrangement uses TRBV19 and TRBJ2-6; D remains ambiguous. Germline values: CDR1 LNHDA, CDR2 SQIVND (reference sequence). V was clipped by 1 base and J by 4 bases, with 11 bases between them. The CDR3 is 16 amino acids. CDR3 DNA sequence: TGTGCCAGTAGTATAGGTTTGAGGCTCGGGGCCAACGTCCTGACTTTC. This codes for CASSIGLRLGANVLTF.

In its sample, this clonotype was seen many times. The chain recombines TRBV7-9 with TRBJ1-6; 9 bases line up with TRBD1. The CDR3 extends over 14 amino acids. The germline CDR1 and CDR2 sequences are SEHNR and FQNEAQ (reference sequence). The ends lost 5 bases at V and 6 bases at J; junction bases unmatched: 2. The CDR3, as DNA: TGTGCCAGCAGCGCGGGACAGGGTAATTCACCCCTCCACTTT. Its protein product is CASSAGQGNSPLHF. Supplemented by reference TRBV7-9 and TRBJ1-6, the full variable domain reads DTGVSQNPRHKITKRGQNVTFRCDPISEHNRLYWYRQTLGQGPEFLTYFQNEAQLEKSRLLSDRFSAERPKGSFSTLEIQRTEQGDSAMYLCASSAGQGNSPLHFGNGTRLTVT.

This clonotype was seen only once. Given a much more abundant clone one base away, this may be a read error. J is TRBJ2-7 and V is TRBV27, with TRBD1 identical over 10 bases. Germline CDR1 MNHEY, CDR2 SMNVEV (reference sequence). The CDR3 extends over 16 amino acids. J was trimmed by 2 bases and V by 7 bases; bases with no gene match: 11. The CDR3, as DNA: TGTGCCAGCACCCCTTACGCGGGACAGGGGCCCTACGAGCAGTACTTC. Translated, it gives CASTPYAGQGPYEQYF.

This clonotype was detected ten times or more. The CDR3 sequence is CSAGTSGRLNEQFF. In DNA, the CDR3 is TGCAGTGCTGGGACTAGCGGGAGGCTTAATGAGCAGTTCTTC. The V and J genes are TRBV20-1 and TRBJ2-1; TRBD2 aligns across 15 bases. The CDR3 length is 14 residues. In germline, CDR1 is DFQATT, CDR2 SNEGSKA (reference sequence). The ends lost 5 bases at V and 7 bases at J; junction bases unmatched: 3.

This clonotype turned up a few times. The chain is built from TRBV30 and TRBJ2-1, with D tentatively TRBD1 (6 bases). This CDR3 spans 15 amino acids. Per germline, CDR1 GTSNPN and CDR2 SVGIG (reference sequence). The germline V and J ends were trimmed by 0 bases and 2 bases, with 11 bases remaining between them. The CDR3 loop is CAWSVRGRPYNEQFF. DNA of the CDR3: TGTGCCTGGAGTGTCAGGGGACGTCCCTACAATGAGCAGTTCTTC.

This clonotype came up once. The CDR3 region is CASSVVAALNEQFF. The CDR3 DNA reads TGTGCCAGCAGCGTAGTAGCAGCGCTCAATGAGCAGTTCTTC. The chain recombines TRBV9 with TRBJ2-1; D gene uncertain. CDR3 length: 14 residues. The V gene lost 0 bases and the J gene lost 6 bases, with 10 bases spanning the gap. CDR1 and CDR2 from the germline V gene are SGDLS and YYNGEE.

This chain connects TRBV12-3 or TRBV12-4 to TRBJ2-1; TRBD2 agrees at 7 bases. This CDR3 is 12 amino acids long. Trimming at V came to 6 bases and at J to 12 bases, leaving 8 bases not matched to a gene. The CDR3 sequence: CASSPAGGGQFF. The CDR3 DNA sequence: TGTGCCAGCAGCCCGGCGGGCGGGGGGCAGTTCTTC.

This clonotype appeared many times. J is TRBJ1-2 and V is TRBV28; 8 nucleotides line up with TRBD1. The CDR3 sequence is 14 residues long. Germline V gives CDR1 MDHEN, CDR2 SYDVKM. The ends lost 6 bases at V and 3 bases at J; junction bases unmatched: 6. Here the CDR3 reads CASRPAGGHYGYTF. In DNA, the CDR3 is TGTGCCAGCAGACCAGCAGGGGGCCACTATGGCTACACCTTC.